This entry features one T cell receptor delta chain sequence. Its antigen is still unknown. Possible read error: a much larger clone is one base away. Trimming shortened V by 4 bases and J by 2 bases, and 20 bases separated the two germline ends. CDR1 is TSWWSYY and CDR2 is QGS in the germline V gene. The CDR3 loop spans 17 amino acids. The sample originates from a study of Vδ1+ human thymocytes. Broader study findings: Highly polyclonal TRG and TRD repertoires with Gaussian CDR3 length distributions appeared in thymus.

RNA was extracted from the cells and then reverse transcribed. The CDR3 regions were amplified by multiplex PCR from V-gene primers to a constant-region primer. TCRdb applied CATT to the multiplex PCR reads for clone calling. This sample has tens of thousands of delta-chain clones; approximately 32% occur once, and the top ten carry 1.6%. V usage is TRDV1 and J usage is TRDJ1; D might be TRDD2 or TRDD3, each matching 7 bases. The receptor was isolated from a boy under two years old who had congenital heart surgery. Sequencing was done on a sample of Vdelta1+ gamma-delta thymocytes from the thymus. The subset denotes: FACS-sorted CD3+ TCRalphabeta- TCRVdelta1+ TCRVdelta2- thymocytes. The CDR3 reads CALGALPPGGLTDKLIF. For the CDR3, the DNA is TGTGCTCTTGGGGCCCTTCCTCCTGGGGGGTTAACCGATAAACTCATCTTT.